One and the same sample provided the 13 T cell receptor beta chains below, sequenced in a study of cytotoxic CD8 clonotypes in ibrutinib-treated CLL. Only in-frame clones appear in the TCRdb table, and some are missing; sequencing was by immunoSEQ multiplex PCR. The sample lists about 140,000 clones, roughly 80% occurring once. Sequenced material: PBMCs, taken after 12 months of ibrutinib treatment. Receptors were obtained from a human donor with chronic lymphocytic leukemia.

The CDR3 here is CASSLGGLRNTEAFF. The DNA for the CDR3 is TGTGCCAGCAGCTTAGGGGGGCTAAGGAACACTGAAGCTTTCTTT. The rearrangement joins TRBV7-9 to TRBJ1-1; tentative D call: TRBD1 (6 bases). Per germline, CDR1 SEHNR and CDR2 FQNEAQ (reference sequence). V lost 1 base and J lost 1, with 10 bases in between. The CDR3 contains 15 residues.

This chain connects TRBV7-2 to TRBJ2-3, with TRBD2 matching 10 bases. The V segment lost 1 base and the J segment 6 bases; nucleotides outside the gene matches: 4. The germline CDR1 and CDR2 sequences are SGHTA and FQGNSA. This CDR3 spans 15 amino acids. The DNA of the CDR3 is TGTGCCAGCAGCTTAGGGAGCGGGAGGGGGGATACGCAGTATTTT. This encodes CASSLGSGRGDTQYF.

In this sample, this clone turned up once. V is TRBV11-2 and J is TRBJ2-5; 8 bases match TRBD2. Germline trimming cut 1 base from V and 6 bases from J; bases unmatched to any gene: 10. CDR3 length: 16 residues. Germline CDR1 reads SGHAT; CDR2 reads FQNNGV. CDR3 loop: CASSLVRGGTGKTQYF. CDR3 nucleotide sequence: TGTGCCAGCAGCTTAGTACGGGGGGGAACCGGCAAGACCCAGTACTTC. The full variable domain, in which reference TRBV11-2 and TRBJ2-5 provide the parts outside the CDR3, is EAGVAQSPRYKIIEKRQSVAFWCNPISGHATLYWYQQILGQGPKLLIQFQNNGVVDDSQLPKDRFSAERLKGVDSTLKIQPAKLEDSAVYLCASSLVRGGTGKTQYFGPGTRLLVL.

The chain couples TRBV10-3 to TRBJ2-5; D not certain. Looked up from germline, CDR1 is ENHRY and CDR2 is SYGVKD. This CDR3 has 13 amino acids. V shed 4 bases and J shed 5 bases, with 11 bases lying between them. The chain's CDR3 is CAISGLGGETQYF. CDR3 nucleotide sequence: TGTGCCATCAGTGGCCTGGGTGGCGAGACCCAGTACTTC.

V gene TRBV13 combines with J gene TRBJ2-3, with a weak D call TRBD2 (7 bases). The CDR3 has 15 amino acids. The V end was cut by 5 bases, the J end by 6 bases, with 18 bases between. Germline V gives CDR1 PRHDT, CDR2 FYEKMQ (reference sequence). The CDR3 sequence: CASSREGGALDTQYF. The CDR3 nucleotides are TGTGCCAGCAGCAGGGAGGGGGGGGCGTTGGATACGCAGTATTTT.

This chain links TRBV7-2 with TRBJ2-2; D is unclear. With 1 base removed from V and 0 bases from J, the gap between germline ends came to 6 bases. This CDR3 comprises 15 residues. Germline values: CDR1 SGHTA, CDR2 FQGNSA. The CDR3 spells CASSLGISNTGELFF. CDR3 DNA sequence: TGTGCCAGCAGCTTAGGCATATCGAACACCGGGGAGCTGTTTTTT.

The chain carries TRBV7-2 and TRBJ1-2, with D unresolved. The V and J ends lost 7 bases and 2 bases respectively, with 11 bases between them. Looked up from germline, CDR1 is SGHTA and CDR2 is FQGNSA. There are 13 residues in the CDR3. CDR3 sequence: CASTRTENYGYTF. The CDR3 nucleotides read TGTGCCAGCACCCGTACAGAGAACTATGGCTACACCTTC.

This clone was detected only a few times. The chain joins TRBV6-1 to TRBJ2-7; tentative D call: TRBD1 (6 bases). Germline-derived CDR1 and CDR2 are MNHNS and SASEGT. The V and J ends lost 5 bases and 1 base respectively, with 15 bases between them. The CDR3 is 15 residues long. The CDR3 nucleotides are TGTGCCAGCAGTACACAGGGAGTTGGATCCTACGAGCAGTACTTC. Its translation is CASSTQGVGSYEQYF.

This chain connects TRBV2 to TRBJ1-1; D not certain. Germline CDR1 is SNHLY and CDR2 is FYNNEI. This CDR3 comprises 14 residues. The ends were cut back, 5 bases at V and 1 base at J, with 11 bases in the middle. Here the CDR3 DNA reads TGTGCCAGCAGTTTACTGGGCCCGAACACTGAAGCTTTCTTT. Residues: CASSLLGPNTEAFF. The full variable domain, in which reference TRBV2 and TRBJ1-1 provide the parts outside the CDR3, is EPEVTQTPSHQVTQMGQEVILRCVPISNHLYFYWYRQILGQKVEFLVSFYNNEISEKSEIFDDQFSVERPDGSNFTLKIRSTKLEDSAMYFCASSLLGPNTEAFFGQGTRLTVV.

This rearrangement joins TRBV13 to TRBJ2-7, with 8 nucleotides matching TRBD2. Germline CDR1 and CDR2: PRHDT and FYEKMQ (reference sequence). V shed 0 bases and J 2 bases; nucleotides not matched to a gene: 3. The CDR3 contains 15 residues. CDR3 in amino acids: CASSLGLAATYEQYF. Here the CDR3 DNA reads TGTGCCAGCAGCTTAGGACTAGCGGCAACCTACGAGCAGTACTTC. The entire variable domain, with the rest obtained from reference TRBV13 and TRBJ2-7, is as follows: AAGVIQSPRHLIKEKRETATLKCYPIPRHDTVYWYQQGPGQDPQFLISFYEKMQSDKGSIPDRFSAQQFSDYHSELNMSSLELGDSALYFCASSLGLAATYEQYFGPGTRLTVT.

This clone was picked up one time. The chain joins TRBV2 to TRBJ1-4, with TRBD1 as a possible D gene (6 bases). V was shortened by 2 bases and J by 5 bases, with 15 bases between the two germline ends. The CDR3 length is 16 residues. From germline, CDR1 is SNHLY and CDR2 FYNNEI. CDR3: CASSELPTRGNEKLFF. CDR3 sequence (DNA): TGTGCCAGCAGTGAACTTCCCACGAGGGGGAATGAAAAACTGTTTTTT. Filled out from reference TRBV2 and TRBJ1-4, the complete variable domain reads EPEVTQTPSHQVTQMGQEVILRCVPISNHLYFYWYRQILGQKVEFLVSFYNNEISEKSEIFDDQFSVERPDGSNFTLKIRSTKLEDSAMYFCASSELPTRGNEKLFFGSGTQLSVL.

The chain combines TRBV7-3 with TRBJ2-3, with D unclear. The CDR3 runs 16 residues. Trimming took off 5 bases at V and 1 base at J, with 16 bases between the two ends. Germline V gene sequence: CDR1 SGHTA, CDR2 FQGTGA. The CDR3 DNA reads as TGTGCCAGCAGCAATAACCCGGGTCCAGGCACAGATACGCAGTATTTT. Its translation: CASSNNPGPGTDTQYF.

J is TRBJ2-2 and V is TRBV14, with D perhaps TRBD1 (5 bases). This CDR3 is built from 13 residues. V was pared by 5 bases and J by 6 bases, with 10 bases between. CDR1 SGHDN and CDR2 FVKESK come from the germline V gene. The DNA for the CDR3 is TGTGCCAGCAGCTACACAGGTTCCGGGGAGCTGTTTTTT. Amino acids: CASSYTGSGELFF.